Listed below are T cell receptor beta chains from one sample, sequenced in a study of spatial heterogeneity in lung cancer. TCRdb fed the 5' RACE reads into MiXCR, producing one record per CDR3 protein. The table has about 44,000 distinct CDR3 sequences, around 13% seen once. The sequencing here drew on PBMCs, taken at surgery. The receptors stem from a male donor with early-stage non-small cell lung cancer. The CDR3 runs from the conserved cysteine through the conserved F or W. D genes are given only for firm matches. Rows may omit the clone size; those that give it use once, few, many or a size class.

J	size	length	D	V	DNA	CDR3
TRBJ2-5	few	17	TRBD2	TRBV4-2	TGTGCCAGCAGCCAAGAGTGGCTAGCGGGGTCCGGAGAGACCCAGTACTTC	CASSQEWLAGSGETQYF
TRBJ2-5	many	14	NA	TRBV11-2	TGTGCCAGCAGCTTAGCTCTGGGCCAAGAGACCCAGTACTTC	CASSLALGQETQYF
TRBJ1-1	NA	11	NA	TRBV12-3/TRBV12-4	TGTGCCAGCCAGGGGAACACTGAAGCTTTCTTT	CASQGNTEAFF
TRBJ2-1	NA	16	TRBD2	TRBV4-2	TGTGCCAGCAGCCCCAGTTATGTAGCGGGGGGGCACGAGCAGTTCTTC	CASSPSYVAGGHEQFF
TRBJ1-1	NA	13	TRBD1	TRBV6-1	TGTGCCAGCAGGGACAGGGGGCATACTGAAGCTTTCTTT	CASRDRGHTEAFF
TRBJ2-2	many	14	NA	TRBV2	TGTGCCAGCAGTGATAATGGGTGGGACGGGGAGCTGTTTTTT	CASSDNGWDGELFF
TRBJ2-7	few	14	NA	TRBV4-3	TGCGCCAGCAGCCAAGATCCAGGAACCTACGAGCAGTACTTC	CASSQDPGTYEQYF
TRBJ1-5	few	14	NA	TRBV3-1	TGTGCCAGCAGCCAACGTATGGGGAATCAGCCCCAGCATTTT	CASSQRMGNQPQHF
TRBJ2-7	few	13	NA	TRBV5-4	TGTGCCAGCAGCTTGGTTGGAAGCTACGAGCAGTACTTC	CASSLVGSYEQYF
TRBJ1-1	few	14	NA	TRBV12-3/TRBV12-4	TGTGCCAGCAGTTTACAAGCCTTAAACACTGAAGCTTTCTTT	CASSLQALNTEAFF
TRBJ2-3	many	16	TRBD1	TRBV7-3	TGTGCCAGCAGCTCCACAGGGGGAGTCAGCGCAGATACGCAGTATTTT	CASSSTGGVSADTQYF
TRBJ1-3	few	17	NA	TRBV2	TGTGCCAGCAGTGCGGGGGTAGGACCTCGCTCTGGAAACACCATATATTTT	CASSAGVGPRSGNTIYF
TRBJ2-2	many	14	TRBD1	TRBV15	TGTGCCACCAGCGGGGACAGGCACACCGGGGAGCTGTTTTTT	CATSGDRHTGELFF
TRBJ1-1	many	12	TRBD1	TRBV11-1	TGTGCCAGCAGTTGGGACAGGATTGAAGCTTTCTTT	CASSWDRIEAFF
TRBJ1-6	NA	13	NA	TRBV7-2	TGTGCCAGCAGCTTACGCGAGAATTCACCCCTCCACTTT	CASSLRENSPLHF
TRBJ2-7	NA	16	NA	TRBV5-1	TGCGCCAGCAGCCCTACCTATAGCGCCAGGGCGGGGGAGCAGTACTTC	CASSPTYSARAGEQYF
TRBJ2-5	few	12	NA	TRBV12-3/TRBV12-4	TGCGCCAGCAGATCGCAGGGGGAGACCCAGTACTTC	CASRSQGETQYF
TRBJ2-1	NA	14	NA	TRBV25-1	TGTGCCAGCAGCCCCTTTGGCACCTACAATGAGCAGTTCTTC	CASSPFGTYNEQFF
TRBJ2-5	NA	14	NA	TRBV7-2	TGTGCCAGCAGCTTTTCCGGGACCGAAGAGACCCAGTACTTC	CASSFSGTEETQYF